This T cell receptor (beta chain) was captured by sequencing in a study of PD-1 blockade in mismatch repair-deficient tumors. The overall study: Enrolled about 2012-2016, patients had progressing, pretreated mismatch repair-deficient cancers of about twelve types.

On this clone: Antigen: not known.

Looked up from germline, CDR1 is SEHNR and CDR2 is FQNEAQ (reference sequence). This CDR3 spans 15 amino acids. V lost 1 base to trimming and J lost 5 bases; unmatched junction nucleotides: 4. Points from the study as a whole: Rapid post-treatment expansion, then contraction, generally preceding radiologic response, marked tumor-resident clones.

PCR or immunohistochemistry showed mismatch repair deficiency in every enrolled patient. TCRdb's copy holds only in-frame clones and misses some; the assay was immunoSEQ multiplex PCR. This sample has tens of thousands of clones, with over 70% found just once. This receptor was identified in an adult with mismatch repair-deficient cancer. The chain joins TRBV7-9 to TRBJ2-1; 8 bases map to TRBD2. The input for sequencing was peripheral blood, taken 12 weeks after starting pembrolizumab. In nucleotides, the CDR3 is TGTGCCAGCAGCTTAGTGAAAGCGGGGGACAATGAGCAGTTCTTC. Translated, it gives CASSLVKAGDNEQFF.